These T cell receptor beta chains were read from a single sample in a study of blood T cell repertoires in COVID-19. The table came from immunoSEQ multiplex PCR; TCRdb's copy has only in-frame clones and leaves some out. Among some 150,000 clones listed, over 80% were seen once. The sample consisted of peripheral blood. Receptors were obtained from a woman in her fifties or sixties who had recovered from COVID-19. Both conserved end residues are part of each CDR3. D genes are given only for firm matches. Part of the rows lack a size; the others show once, few, many or a class for expanded clones.

abundance: NA; v_gene: TRBV27; j_gene: TRBJ2-7; d_gene: NA; CDR3nt: TGTGCCAGCAGTTTGGAGAGCTCCTACGAGCAGTACTTC; CDR3aa: CASSLESSYEQYF
abundance: NA; v_gene: TRBV7-9; j_gene: TRBJ1-1; d_gene: NA; CDR3nt: TGTGCCAGCAGCTATGGCGGGAACACTGAAGCTTTCTTT; CDR3aa: CASSYGGNTEAFF
abundance: NA; v_gene: TRBV12-3/TRBV12-4; j_gene: TRBJ1-4; d_gene: NA; CDR3nt: TGTGCCAGCAGTTTGGGGGCGGACGAAAAACTGTTTTTT; CDR3aa: CASSLGADEKLFF
abundance: NA; v_gene: TRBV6-6; j_gene: TRBJ1-5; d_gene: NA; CDR3nt: TGTGCCAGCAGGTTGAGGACAGATAGCAATCAGCCCCAGCATTTT; CDR3aa: CASRLRTDSNQPQHF
abundance: NA; v_gene: TRBV6-6; j_gene: TRBJ1-6; d_gene: TRBD1; CDR3nt: TGTGCCAGCAGCCTAAACGGACAGGGCTATAATTCACCCCTCCACTTT; CDR3aa: CASSLNGQGYNSPLHF
abundance: NA; v_gene: TRBV2; j_gene: TRBJ1-4; d_gene: NA; CDR3nt: TGTGCCAGCGAGAGAACGGCGGTTGAAAAACTGTTTTTT; CDR3aa: CASERTAVEKLFF
abundance: NA; v_gene: TRBV28; j_gene: TRBJ1-2; d_gene: NA; CDR3nt: TGTGCCAGCATTACCTCCCTCCGGGGGGACGGGGGGAGTGGCTACACCTTC; CDR3aa: CASITSLRGDGGSGYTF
abundance: NA; v_gene: TRBV2; j_gene: TRBJ1-3; d_gene: NA; CDR3nt: TGTGCCAGCAGAGAAGGGACAGGAAACACCATATATTTT; CDR3aa: CASREGTGNTIYF
abundance: NA; v_gene: TRBV5-1; j_gene: TRBJ2-7; d_gene: TRBD1; CDR3nt: TGCGCCAGCAGCTTGGACGGGACAGCTAGCTCCTACGAGCAGTACTTC; CDR3aa: CASSLDGTASSYEQYF
abundance: NA; v_gene: TRBV21-1; j_gene: TRBJ1-5; d_gene: NA; CDR3nt: TGTGCCAGCAGCACCCCGGGACAGGGCGGTTGGGGGCAGCCCCAGCATTTT; CDR3aa: CASSTPGQGGWGQPQHF
abundance: NA; v_gene: TRBV29-1; j_gene: TRBJ1-2; d_gene: NA; CDR3nt: TGCAGCGACCAGGATAACTATGGCTACACCTTC; CDR3aa: CSDQDNYGYTF
abundance: NA; v_gene: TRBV11-1; j_gene: TRBJ1-1; d_gene: NA; CDR3nt: TGTGCCAGTGGGACATTGAACACTGAAGCTTTCTTT; CDR3aa: CASGTLNTEAFF
abundance: NA; v_gene: TRBV15; j_gene: TRBJ2-3; d_gene: NA; CDR3nt: TGTGCCACCAGCAGAGGGTTCGGTGTGGATACGCAGTATTTT; CDR3aa: CATSRGFGVDTQYF
abundance: NA; v_gene: TRBV15; j_gene: TRBJ2-6; d_gene: TRBD1; CDR3nt: TGTGCCACCAGCGGCGAGGGACAGGGGGCGCGAGGGGCCAACGTCCTGACTTTC; CDR3aa: CATSGEGQGARGANVLTF
abundance: NA; v_gene: TRBV5-1; j_gene: TRBJ2-4; d_gene: NA; CDR3nt: TGCGCCAGCAGCTTGACTAGTTTTCCGAAAAACATTCAGTACTTC; CDR3aa: CASSLTSFPKNIQYF
abundance: NA; v_gene: TRBV7-9; j_gene: TRBJ1-2; d_gene: NA; CDR3nt: TGTGCCAGCAGCGCCATCACTAGGAACTATGGCTACACCTTC; CDR3aa: CASSAITRNYGYTF
abundance: NA; v_gene: TRBV7-9; j_gene: TRBJ1-2; d_gene: TRBD1; CDR3nt: TGTGCCAGCAGGCCACGCCTGGGGACAGCGGAAGGAGGCTACACCTTC; CDR3aa: CASRPRLGTAEGGYTF
abundance: few; v_gene: TRBV5-6; j_gene: TRBJ1-1; d_gene: NA; CDR3nt: TGTGCCAGCTCGGGACAAGCAAACACTGAAGCTTTCTTT; CDR3aa: CASSGQANTEAFF
abundance: once; v_gene: TRBV11-2; j_gene: TRBJ2-2; d_gene: NA; CDR3nt: TGTGCCAGCTCCGGTTGGAGTGGCGGGGAGCTGTTTTTT; CDR3aa: CASSGWSGGELFF
abundance: NA; v_gene: TRBV12-3/TRBV12-4; j_gene: TRBJ2-5; d_gene: NA; CDR3nt: TGTGCCAGCAGCCGTGGGGCCAAGGAGACCCAGTACTTC; CDR3aa: CASSRGAKETQYF
abundance: once; v_gene: TRBV25-1; j_gene: TRBJ1-1; d_gene: TRBD1; CDR3nt: TGTGCCAGCAGTGAATTTGGGACAGGGGGGAAGAACACTGAAGCTTTCTTT; CDR3aa: CASSEFGTGGKNTEAFF
abundance: NA; v_gene: TRBV19; j_gene: TRBJ1-2; d_gene: NA; CDR3nt: TGTGCCACCAACCCTTTAGCGACAGGCCCGAGCTATGGCTACACCTTC; CDR3aa: CATNPLATGPSYGYTF
abundance: NA; v_gene: TRBV10-1; j_gene: TRBJ2-7; d_gene: NA; CDR3nt: TGCGCCAGCAGTGCGACTGGTCCGGGCTACGAGCAGTACTTC; CDR3aa: CASSATGPGYEQYF
abundance: NA; v_gene: TRBV2; j_gene: TRBJ2-3; d_gene: NA; CDR3nt: TGTGCCAGCAGTGAACTACAGGGCGGCACAGATACGCAGTATTTT; CDR3aa: CASSELQGGTDTQYF
abundance: once; v_gene: TRBV29-1; j_gene: TRBJ1-2; d_gene: NA; CDR3nt: TGCAGCGTTGAGAGGGGTCGGGAGGCTCATGGCTACACCTTC; CDR3aa: CSVERGREAHGYTF
abundance: NA; v_gene: TRBV18; j_gene: TRBJ1-1; d_gene: NA; CDR3nt: TGTGCCAGCTCACCACCGGGCCGGGGGAACACTGAAGCTTTCTTT; CDR3aa: CASSPPGRGNTEAFF
abundance: once; v_gene: TRBV5-1; j_gene: TRBJ2-7; d_gene: NA; CDR3nt: TGCGCCAGCAGCTTGGTACAGGGCGTCCCCGAGCAGTACTTC; CDR3aa: CASSLVQGVPEQYF
abundance: NA; v_gene: TRBV20-1; j_gene: TRBJ2-2; d_gene: NA; CDR3nt: TGCAGTGCTAGAGATAACGGGGAGCTGTTTTTT; CDR3aa: CSARDNGELFF
abundance: NA; v_gene: TRBV5-1; j_gene: TRBJ2-3; d_gene: NA; CDR3nt: TGCGCCAGCAGCTTGGTGGCGGGGAACACAGATACGCAGTATTTT; CDR3aa: CASSLVAGNTDTQYF
abundance: NA; v_gene: TRBV24-1; j_gene: TRBJ2-7; d_gene: TRBD1; CDR3nt: TGTGCCACCAGTGGTCCAACCGGGACAGGGTACGAGCAGTACTTC; CDR3aa: CATSGPTGTGYEQYF
abundance: NA; v_gene: TRBV2; j_gene: TRBJ1-6; d_gene: NA; CDR3nt: TGTGCCAGCAGTGAAGGGGACTGGAGTAATTCACCCCTCCACTTT; CDR3aa: CASSEGDWSNSPLHF
abundance: NA; v_gene: TRBV5-1; j_gene: TRBJ2-3; d_gene: NA; CDR3nt: TGCGCCAGCAGCTTGCACACAGATACGCAGTATTTT; CDR3aa: CASSLHTDTQYF
abundance: NA; v_gene: TRBV2; j_gene: TRBJ2-3; d_gene: NA; CDR3nt: TGTGCCAGCAGTGGAGAGGGTACGCAGTATTTT; CDR3aa: CASSGEGTQYF
abundance: NA; v_gene: TRBV7-8; j_gene: TRBJ2-2; d_gene: NA; CDR3nt: TGTGCCAGCAGCTTTACATCCGGGGAGCTGTTTTTT; CDR3aa: CASSFTSGELFF
abundance: NA; v_gene: TRBV7-9; j_gene: TRBJ1-4; d_gene: TRBD1; CDR3nt: TGTGCCAGCAGCTTAGGGGACAGGGGGAATGAAAAACTGTTTTTT; CDR3aa: CASSLGDRGNEKLFF
abundance: NA; v_gene: TRBV10-3; j_gene: TRBJ2-1; d_gene: TRBD1; CDR3nt: TGTGCCATCAGCCCCCTAGGGACAGGGGGCGGTGAGCAGTTCTTC; CDR3aa: CAISPLGTGGGEQFF
abundance: NA; v_gene: TRBV7-2; j_gene: TRBJ2-7; d_gene: TRBD2; CDR3nt: TGTGCCAGCAGCATGCTAGTGGCTAGCGGGGTTTACGAGCAGTACTTC; CDR3aa: CASSMLVASGVYEQYF
abundance: NA; v_gene: TRBV5-1; j_gene: TRBJ2-1; d_gene: TRBD1; CDR3nt: TGCGCCAGCAGCTTGGGAGTGGGACAGGGAGTTAACTACAATGAGCAGTTCTTC; CDR3aa: CASSLGVGQGVNYNEQFF
abundance: NA; v_gene: TRBV5-1; j_gene: TRBJ2-3; d_gene: NA; CDR3nt: TGCGCCAGCAGCTTGACCCCCTCGGCAGATACGCAGTATTTT; CDR3aa: CASSLTPSADTQYF
abundance: NA; v_gene: TRBV3-1/TRBV3-2; j_gene: TRBJ1-2; d_gene: NA; CDR3nt: TGTGCCAGCAGCCAAGAGGCAGGGTCTCGGTCTCGGCATGGCTACACCTTC; CDR3aa: CASSQEAGSRSRHGYTF
abundance: once; v_gene: TRBV5-1; j_gene: TRBJ2-5; d_gene: TRBD1; CDR3nt: TGCGCCAGCAGCCCCGGTACAGGGGGAGAGACCCAGTACTTC; CDR3aa: CASSPGTGGETQYF
abundance: once; v_gene: TRBV10-3; j_gene: TRBJ1-1; d_gene: TRBD1; CDR3nt: TGTGCCATCAGTGACAGGGGGCTCCCTGAAGCTTTCTTT; CDR3aa: CAISDRGLPEAFF
abundance: NA; v_gene: TRBV3-1/TRBV3-2; j_gene: TRBJ1-3; d_gene: NA; CDR3nt: TGTGCCAGCAGCCTAAGACAGGCTGGAAACACCATATATTTT; CDR3aa: CASSLRQAGNTIYF
abundance: NA; v_gene: TRBV21-1; j_gene: TRBJ2-7; d_gene: NA; CDR3nt: TGTGCCAGCAGCAAAGGACGGCACAGGGGGCACTTGATTAGCCCTGGCAGCTCCTACGAGCAGTACTTC; CDR3aa: CASSKGRHRGHLISPGSSYEQYF
abundance: NA; v_gene: TRBV6-1; j_gene: TRBJ1-2; d_gene: TRBD1; CDR3nt: TGTGCCAGCAGTGAGTTCCAGGGGGTCTATGGCTACACCTTC; CDR3aa: CASSEFQGVYGYTF
abundance: NA; v_gene: TRBV7-2; j_gene: TRBJ2-7; d_gene: NA; CDR3nt: TGTGCCAGCAGCTCAAAGCCTTACGAGCAGTACTTC; CDR3aa: CASSSKPYEQYF
abundance: NA; v_gene: TRBV15; j_gene: TRBJ2-5; d_gene: TRBD2; CDR3nt: TGTGCCACCAGCACCCCTAGCGGGGGGGCCGGAGAGACCCAGTACTTC; CDR3aa: CATSTPSGGAGETQYF
abundance: NA; v_gene: TRBV2; j_gene: TRBJ1-6; d_gene: TRBD1; CDR3nt: TGTGCCAGCAGAGTGGACAGGGGTCGGTCACCCCTCCACTTT; CDR3aa: CASRVDRGRSPLHF
abundance: NA; v_gene: TRBV5-6; j_gene: TRBJ1-2; d_gene: NA; CDR3nt: TGTGCCAGCAGCTCCTGGGGGCTTACCACCGGTGACTACACCTTC; CDR3aa: CASSSWGLTTGDYTF
abundance: few; v_gene: TRBV5-5; j_gene: TRBJ1-5; d_gene: TRBD1; CDR3nt: TGTGCCAGCAGCACTGTCCTGGGACAGGCAAATCAGCCCCAGCATTTT; CDR3aa: CASSTVLGQANQPQHF
abundance: NA; v_gene: TRBV3-1/TRBV3-2; j_gene: TRBJ1-5; d_gene: NA; CDR3nt: TGTGCCAGCAGCCAAGCAGCGGGGGGCAATTTTCAGCCCCAGCATTTT; CDR3aa: CASSQAAGGNFQPQHF
abundance: many; v_gene: TRBV11-2; j_gene: TRBJ1-2; d_gene: NA; CDR3nt: TGTGCCAGCAGCTTAGATACAGGGCTGGGGTATGGCTACACCTTC; CDR3aa: CASSLDTGLGYGYTF
abundance: NA; v_gene: TRBV6-5; j_gene: TRBJ2-5; d_gene: TRBD1; CDR3nt: TGTGCCAGCACCACGACAGGGGGCGTGGGTGAGACCCAGTACTTC; CDR3aa: CASTTTGGVGETQYF